The text below deals with one T cell receptor (beta chain). Its antigen remains unknown. The junction shows a germline mismatch at one end, possibly a read error. This sample stems from a study of T cell responses to AZD1222 COVID-19 vaccine. Regarding the study as a whole: Donors were largely white British and mainly female; clonal diversity was possibly underestimated. In all cases, repertoires were sampled only after the peak T cell response. Only a handful of AZD1222 recipients, more than five in all, had baseline seropositivity.

Whether given at about 4 or about 12 weeks, second doses were pooled. Some clones are missing from TCRdb's copy, which holds only in-frame ones; the method was immunoSEQ multiplex PCR. Of about 69,000 clones listed, 83% are singletons. The CDR3 is 14 residues long. CDR1 SGHTA and CDR2 FQGNSA come from the germline V gene. The source is an adult who received the AZD1222 COVID-19 vaccine. This chain uses TRBV7-2 with TRBJ2-3; D remains ambiguous. The source was peripheral blood, collected 28 days after the second AZD1222 dose. In nucleotides, the CDR3 is TGTGCCAGCACCTTAGCCGTTTCGACAGATACGCAGTATTTT. Translated: CASTLAVSTDTQYF.